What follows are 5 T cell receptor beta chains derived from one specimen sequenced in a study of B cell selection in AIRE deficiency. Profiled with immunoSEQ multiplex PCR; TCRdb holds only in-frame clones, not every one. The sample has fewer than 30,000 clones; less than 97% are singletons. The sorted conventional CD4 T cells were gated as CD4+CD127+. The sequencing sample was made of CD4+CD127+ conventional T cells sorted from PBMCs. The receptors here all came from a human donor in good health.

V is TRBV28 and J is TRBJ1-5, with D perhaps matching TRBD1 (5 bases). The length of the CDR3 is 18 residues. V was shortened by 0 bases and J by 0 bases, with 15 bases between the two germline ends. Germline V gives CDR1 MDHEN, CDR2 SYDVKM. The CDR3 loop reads CASSLWGGAGYSNQPQHF. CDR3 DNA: TGTGCCAGCAGTTTATGGGGTGGGGCAGGCTATAGCAATCAGCCCCAGCATTTT.

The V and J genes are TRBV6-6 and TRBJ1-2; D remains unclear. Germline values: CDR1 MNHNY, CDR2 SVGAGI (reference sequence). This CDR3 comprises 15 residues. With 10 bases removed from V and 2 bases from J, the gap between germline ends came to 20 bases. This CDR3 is CAIADRAVGNYGYTF. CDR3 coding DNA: TGTGCCATCGCCGACCGGGCAGTGGGGAACTATGGCTACACCTTC.

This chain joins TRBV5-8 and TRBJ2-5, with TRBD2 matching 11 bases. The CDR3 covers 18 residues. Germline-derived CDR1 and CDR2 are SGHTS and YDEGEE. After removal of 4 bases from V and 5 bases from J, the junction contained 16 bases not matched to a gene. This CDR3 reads CASSRGRGLAGGSETQYF. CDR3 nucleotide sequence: TGTGCCAGCAGCCGGGGACGGGGGCTAGCGGGAGGAAGCGAGACCCAGTACTTC.

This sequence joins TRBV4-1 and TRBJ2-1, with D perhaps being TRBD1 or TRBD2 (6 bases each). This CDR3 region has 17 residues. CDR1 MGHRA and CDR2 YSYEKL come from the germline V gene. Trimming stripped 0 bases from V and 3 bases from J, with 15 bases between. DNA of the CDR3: TGCGCCAGCAGCCAAGATCGTAGGGGGGCGGACTACAATGAGCAGTTCTTC. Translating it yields CASSQDRRGADYNEQFF.

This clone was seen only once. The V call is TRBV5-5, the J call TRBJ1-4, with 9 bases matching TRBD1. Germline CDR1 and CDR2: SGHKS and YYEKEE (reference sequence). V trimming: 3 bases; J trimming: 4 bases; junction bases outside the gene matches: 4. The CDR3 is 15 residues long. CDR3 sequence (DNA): TGTGCCAGCAGCTGGGGACAGGGCAATAATGAAAAACTGTTTTTT. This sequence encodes CASSWGQGNNEKLFF.